The 18 T cell receptor beta chains listed next were all sequenced from one sample in a study of blood T cell repertoires in COVID-19. The data were produced by immunoSEQ multiplex PCR, yet TCRdb's version contains in-frame clones alone and is incomplete. The repertoire holds 350,000 or so clones, with over 75% as singletons. The specimen sequenced was peripheral blood. These receptors all stem from a woman under 40 with COVID-19, enrolled during active disease.

This chain uses TRBV30 with TRBJ1-1, with 7 bases lining up with TRBD1. The V gene end was trimmed by 0 bases and the J gene end by 10 bases; junction bases not matched to a gene: 11. Per germline, CDR1 GTSNPN and CDR2 SVGIG (reference sequence). The CDR3 extends over 14 amino acids. CDR3 amino acids: CAWSVGGGSFRAFF. DNA for the CDR3: TGTGCCTGGAGTGTTGGAGGGGGCTCGTTTAGAGCTTTCTTT. Complete variable domain (other parts from reference TRBV30 and TRBJ1-1): SQTIHQWPATLVQPVGSPLSLECTVEGTSNPNLYWYRQAAGRGLQLLFYSVGIGQISSEVPQNLSASRPQDRQFILSSKKLLLSDSGFYLCAWSVGGGSFRAFFGQGTRLTVV.

V usage is TRBV19 and J usage is TRBJ2-1, with D unresolved. V lost 2 bases to trimming and J lost 6 bases, with 17 bases between them. Looked up from germline, CDR1 is LNHDA and CDR2 is SQIVND (reference sequence). This CDR3 has 16 amino acids. In DNA form, the CDR3 reads TGTGCCAGTAGTATAATTCCGCTGGCTTCGGGCAATGAGCAGTTCTTC. Translated, it gives CASSIIPLASGNEQFF.

The chain couples TRBV6-5 to TRBJ1-1; D call uncertain. Germline V gene sequence: CDR1 MNHEY, CDR2 SVGAGI. This CDR3 is 12 amino acids long. The V and J ends lost 4 bases and 11 bases respectively, with 14 bases between them. CDR3 nucleotides: TGTGCCAGCAGTTCTCTCCGCGGGATGGCTTTCTTT. Encoded protein: CASSSLRGMAFF.

The rearrangement joins TRBV5-1 to TRBJ1-2, with 7 bases lining up with TRBD1. Germline trimming cut 2 bases from V and 9 bases from J; bases unmatched to any gene: 7. CDR3 size: 13 residues. From germline, CDR1 is SGHRS and CDR2 YFSETQ. This CDR3 reads CASSLEDRARYTF. The CDR3 DNA reads TGCGCCAGCAGCTTAGAAGACAGGGCCCGCTACACCTTC.

This rearrangement joins TRBV28 to TRBJ2-7, with TRBD2 matching 8 bases. Trimming removed 5 bases from V and 2 bases from J; junction bases left unmatched: 5. Germline V gene lookup returns CDR1 MDHEN and CDR2 SYDVKM. The CDR3 runs to 14 residues. The DNA of the CDR3 is TGTGCCAGCAGTCCGAGCGGGGGAACCTACGAGCAGTACTTC. Its protein product is CASSPSGGTYEQYF. Full variable domain (missing parts from reference TRBV28 and TRBJ2-7): DVKVTQSSRYLVKRTGEKVFLECVQDMDHENMFWYRQDPGLGLRLIYFSYDVKMKEKGDIPEGYSVSREKKERFSLILESASTNQTSMYLCASSPSGGTYEQYFGPGTRLTVT.

The chain links TRBV18 to TRBJ2-1; 15 bases align to TRBD2. The germline V gene has CDR1 KGHSH and CDR2 LQKENI. The CDR3 is made up of 17 amino acids. V lost 4 bases and J lost 5; bases outside the gene matches: 6. CDR3: CASSRGTSGRRNNEQFF. The CDR3 DNA follows: TGTGCCAGCTCACGTGGGACTAGCGGGAGGCGGAACAATGAGCAGTTCTTC.

The chain recombines TRBV20-1 with TRBJ2-7; D perhaps matches TRBD1 (5 bases). CDR1 DFQATT and CDR2 SNEGSKA come from the germline V gene (reference sequence). V was trimmed by 5 bases and J by 9 bases, leaving 11 bases between them. The CDR3 runs to 10 residues. The CDR3 DNA reads as TGCAGTGCTCGACAGACAGCGCAGTACTTC. Amino acids: CSARQTAQYF.

The chain links TRBV5-4 to TRBJ2-7, with 8 bases aligning to TRBD1. J gave up 0 bases and V 10 bases, and 9 bases lay outside the gene matches. CDR1 is SGHNT and CDR2 is YYREEE in the germline V gene (reference sequence). The CDR3 sequence is 14 residues long. In nucleotides, the CDR3 is TGTGCCGTCACAGGGGGTCCGAGCTCCTACGAGCAGTACTTC. As protein: CAVTGGPSSYEQYF.

V usage is TRBV29-1 and J usage is TRBJ1-2, with D possibly being TRBD1 (5 bases). This CDR3 contains 11 residues. CDR1 and CDR2 from the germline V gene are SQVTM and ANQGSEA. V was cut by 4 bases and J by 4 bases, with 7 bases left in between. The CDR3 DNA reads as TGCAGCGTTGGTCAGGGCTATGGCTACACCTTC. Its translation: CSVGQGYGYTF. Filled out from reference TRBV29-1 and TRBJ1-2, the complete variable domain reads SAVISQKPSRDICQRGTSLTIQCQVDSQVTMMFWYRQQPGQSLTLIATANQGSEATYESGFVIDKFPISRPNLTFSTLTVSNMSPEDSSIYLCSVGQGYGYTFGSGTRLTVV.

The V and J genes are TRBV12-3 or TRBV12-4 and TRBJ1-1, with no clear D. CDR3 length: 12 amino acids. Trimming shortened V by 5 bases and J by 5 bases, and 9 bases separated the two germline ends. The CDR3 nucleotides are TGTGCCAGCAGTCTTCAGGTTACTGAAGCTTTCTTT. It codes for CASSLQVTEAFF.

CDR3 DNA: TGTGCCAGCACTCATACAGGGGACGAGCAGTACTTC. The encoded protein is CASTHTGDEQYF. The chain is built from TRBV5-5 and TRBJ2-7, with 7 bases identical to TRBD1. CDR1 is SGHKS and CDR2 is YYEKEE in the germline V gene (reference sequence). V lost 6 bases and J lost 5; bases outside the gene matches: 5. This CDR3 comprises 12 residues.

V is TRBV20-1 and J is TRBJ2-3; 10 bases fit TRBD2. The CDR3 extends over 15 amino acids. Trimming cost V 3 bases and J 4 bases; bases outside gene matches: 7. Germline CDR1 DFQATT, CDR2 SNEGSKA (reference sequence). The CDR3 here is CSASPLAGVPDTQYF. CDR3 sequence (DNA): TGCAGTGCTAGTCCCCTAGCGGGAGTACCAGATACGCAGTATTTT.

The J gene is TRBJ2-7, the V gene TRBV6-5; 7 nucleotides line up with TRBD1. Looked up from germline, CDR1 is MNHEY and CDR2 is SVGAGI. The CDR3 is 15 amino acids. V shed 7 bases, J shed 0 bases, and the junction held 9 bases outside the gene matches. The CDR3 DNA sequence: TGTGCCAGCAACCGGGACAGCTCAAGCTCCTACGAGCAGTACTTC. The encoded protein is CASNRDSSSSYEQYF.

The chain couples TRBV3-1 (or the pseudogene TRBV3-2) to TRBJ2-1; D is perhaps TRBD1 (6 bases). V was clipped by 1 base and J by 6 bases, with 10 bases between them. Germline values: CDR1 LGHDT, CDR2 YNNKEL (reference sequence). This CDR3 has 14 amino acids. The CDR3 bases are TGTGCCAGCAGCCAAGGGGGGCAAACCAATGAGCAGTTCTTC. Its translation: CASSQGGQTNEQFF.

This sequence joins TRBV12-3 or TRBV12-4 and TRBJ2-1, with D hard to call. CDR3 size: 13 residues. V lost 6 bases to trimming and J lost 4 bases, with 10 bases between them. CDR3 region: CASRPLGYNEQFF. The CDR3, as DNA: TGTGCCAGCAGGCCTCTAGGTTACAATGAGCAGTTCTTC.

V and J are TRBV7-9 and TRBJ1-1; the D gene is possibly TRBD1 (5 bases). With 5 bases removed from V and 2 bases from J, the gap between germline ends came to 15 bases. This CDR3 spans 15 amino acids. Germline CDR1 and CDR2: SEHNR and FQNEAQ (reference sequence). The DNA for the CDR3 is TGTGCCAGCAGCGTGATAGTGGGGACTAACACTGAAGCTTTCTTT. This sequence encodes CASSVIVGTNTEAFF.

The V and J genes are TRBV11-2 and TRBJ2-5; D is possibly TRBD2 (5 bases). Germline CDR1 reads SGHAT; CDR2 reads FQNNGV. V lost 4 bases and J 1 base, leaving 16 bases between the germline ends. This CDR3 comprises 16 residues. CDR3 DNA: TGTGCCAGCAGCTACTTCCGCGGCCGGGGCCAAGAGACCCAGTACTTC. It yields the protein CASSYFRGRGQETQYF. Full variable domain (rest looked up from reference TRBV11-2 and TRBJ2-5): EAGVAQSPRYKIIEKRQSVAFWCNPISGHATLYWYQQILGQGPKLLIQFQNNGVVDDSQLPKDRFSAERLKGVDSTLKIQPAKLEDSAVYLCASSYFRGRGQETQYFGPGTRLLVL.

This chain links TRBV6-5 with TRBJ2-1; unclear D gene. V dropped 2 bases and J dropped 0 bases, with 5 bases sitting between them. This CDR3 spans 14 amino acids. Germline V gene lookup returns CDR1 MNHEY and CDR2 SVGAGI. Written as DNA, the CDR3 is TGTGCCAGCAGTTACGAGAGCTCCTACAATGAGCAGTTCTTC. This codes for CASSYESSYNEQFF.